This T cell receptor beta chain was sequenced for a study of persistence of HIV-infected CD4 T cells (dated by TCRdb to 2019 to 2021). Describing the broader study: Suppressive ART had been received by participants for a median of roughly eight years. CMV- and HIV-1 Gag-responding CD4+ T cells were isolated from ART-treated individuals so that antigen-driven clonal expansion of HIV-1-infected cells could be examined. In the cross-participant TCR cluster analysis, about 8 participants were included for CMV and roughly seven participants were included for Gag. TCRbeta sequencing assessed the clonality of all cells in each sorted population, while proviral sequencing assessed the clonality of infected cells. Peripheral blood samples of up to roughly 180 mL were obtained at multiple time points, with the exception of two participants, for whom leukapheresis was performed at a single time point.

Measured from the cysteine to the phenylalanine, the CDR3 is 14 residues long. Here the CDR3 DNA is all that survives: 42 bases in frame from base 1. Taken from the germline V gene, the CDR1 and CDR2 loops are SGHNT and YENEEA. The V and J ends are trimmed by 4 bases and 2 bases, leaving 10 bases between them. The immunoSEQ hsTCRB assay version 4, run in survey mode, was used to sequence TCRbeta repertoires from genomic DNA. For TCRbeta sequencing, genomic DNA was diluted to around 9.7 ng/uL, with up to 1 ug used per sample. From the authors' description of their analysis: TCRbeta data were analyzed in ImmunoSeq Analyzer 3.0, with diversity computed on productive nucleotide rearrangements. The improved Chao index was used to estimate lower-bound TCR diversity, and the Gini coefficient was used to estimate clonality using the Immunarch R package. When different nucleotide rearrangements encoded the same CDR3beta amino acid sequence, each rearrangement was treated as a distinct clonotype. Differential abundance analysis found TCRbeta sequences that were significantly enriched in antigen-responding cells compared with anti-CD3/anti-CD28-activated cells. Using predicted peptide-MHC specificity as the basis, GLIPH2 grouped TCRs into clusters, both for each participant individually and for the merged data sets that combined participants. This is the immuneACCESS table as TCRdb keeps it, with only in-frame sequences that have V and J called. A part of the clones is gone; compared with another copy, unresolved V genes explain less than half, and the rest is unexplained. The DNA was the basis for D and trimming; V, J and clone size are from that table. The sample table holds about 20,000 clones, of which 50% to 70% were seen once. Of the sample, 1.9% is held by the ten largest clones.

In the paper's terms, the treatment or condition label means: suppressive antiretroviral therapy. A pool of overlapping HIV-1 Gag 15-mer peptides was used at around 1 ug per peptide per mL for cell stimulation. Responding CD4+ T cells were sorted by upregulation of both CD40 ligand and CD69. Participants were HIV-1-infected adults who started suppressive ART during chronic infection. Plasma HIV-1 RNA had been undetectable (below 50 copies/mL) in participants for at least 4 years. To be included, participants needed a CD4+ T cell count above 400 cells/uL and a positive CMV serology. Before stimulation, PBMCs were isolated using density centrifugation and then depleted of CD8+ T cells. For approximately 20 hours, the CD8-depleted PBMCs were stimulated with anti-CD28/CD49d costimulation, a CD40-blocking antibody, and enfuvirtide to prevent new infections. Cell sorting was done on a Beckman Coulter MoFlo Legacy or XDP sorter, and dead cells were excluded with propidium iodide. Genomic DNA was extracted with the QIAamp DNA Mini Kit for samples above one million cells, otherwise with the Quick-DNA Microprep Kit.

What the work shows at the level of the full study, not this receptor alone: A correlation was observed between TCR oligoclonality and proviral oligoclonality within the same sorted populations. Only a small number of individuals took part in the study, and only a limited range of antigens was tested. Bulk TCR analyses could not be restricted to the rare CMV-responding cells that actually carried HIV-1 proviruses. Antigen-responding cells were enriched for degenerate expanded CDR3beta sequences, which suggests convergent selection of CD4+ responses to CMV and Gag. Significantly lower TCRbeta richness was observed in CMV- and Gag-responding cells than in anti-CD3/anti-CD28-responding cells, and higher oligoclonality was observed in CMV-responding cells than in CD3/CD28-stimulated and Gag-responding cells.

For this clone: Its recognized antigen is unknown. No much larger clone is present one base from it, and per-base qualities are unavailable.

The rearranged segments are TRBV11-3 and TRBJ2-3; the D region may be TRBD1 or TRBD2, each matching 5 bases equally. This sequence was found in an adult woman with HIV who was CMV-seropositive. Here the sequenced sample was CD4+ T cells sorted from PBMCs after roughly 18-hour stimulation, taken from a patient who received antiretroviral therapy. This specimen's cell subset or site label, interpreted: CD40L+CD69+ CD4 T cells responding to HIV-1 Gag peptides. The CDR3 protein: CASSSGTPTDTQYF. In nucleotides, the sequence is TGTGCCAGCAGCTCCGGGACCCCCACAGATACGCAGTATTTT.